At least ten counts were recorded for the clone carrying this T cell receptor beta chain. This record comes from a study of T-cell reconstitution after alpha-beta-depleted transplantation in children. Germline CDR1 LGHNA, CDR2 YSLEER. The CDR3 sequence is 15 residues long. Trimming took 2 bases from V and 0 from J, leaving 7 bases between them. A TCRbeta library incorporating unique molecular identifiers was prepared. TCRdb re-derived calls from the PCR reads in MiXCR, one entry per CDR3 protein. This sample has hundreds of thousands of distinct CDR3 sequences, with 10% to 15% found just once. The source is a male patient younger than 18 who had a stem cell transplant for acute myeloid leukemia, so the T cells may come from the graft donor. The gene calls are TRBV4-3 and TRBJ2-2; D is ambiguous. The sample in question was PBMCs, mostly from graft donor cells, obtained 360 days after TCRalphabeta/CD19-depleted stem cell transplant. The CDR3 sequence: CASSQNRANTGELFF. As DNA, the CDR3 is TGCGCCAGCAGCCAAAACCGGGCGAACACCGGGGAGCTGTTTTTT.